This T cell receptor beta chain was identified during a study of cytomegalovirus exposure and HLA in healthy donors. This CDR3 has 13 amino acids. Germline values: CDR1 MGHRA, CDR2 YSYEKL. The V gene end was trimmed by 3 bases and the J gene end by 4 bases; junction bases not matched to a gene: 2. Study observations and caveats: Rare TCR sequences dominated, though some public TCRs recurred in many donors.

Points on this clone: What it binds is not known.

The PCR was carried out with 60 Vbeta primers and 13 Jbeta primers. Profiling relied on immunoSEQ multiplex PCR, and the TCRdb table lists in-frame clones only, not all of them. The sample contains about 160,000 clones, about 81% of which appear only once. All the people who gave samples were healthy bone marrow donors. The sequence derives from a woman younger than 35 in good health and CMV-seronegative. The gene calls are TRBV4-1 and TRBJ1-2, with 7 nucleotides matching TRBD1. Sample: PBMCs. The CDR3 DNA sequence: TGCGCCAGCAGCCAGACAGGGTCCTATGGCTACACCTTC. It codes for CASSQTGSYGYTF.